This T cell receptor beta chain was retrieved from a study of T cells in Graves' hyperthyroidism and ophthalmopathy. The study's findings and limits: Blood also held most thyroid clonotypes expanded beyond 0.001. Ophthalmopathy was distinguished from stable hyperthyroidism by 13 V-J signatures.

Amplified TCR beta CDR3 regions derived from RNA transcripts. HTBI primers were the set used in a first-round RT-PCR of the TCR CDR3. MiXCR was run by TCRdb on the multiplex PCR reads, yielding one entry per CDR3 protein. The sample consists of some 650,000 distinct CDR3 sequences, 15% to 20% of them appearing once. The CDR3 is made up of 16 amino acids. The V and J ends lost 7 bases and 5 bases respectively, with 20 bases between them. Worth noting for this clonotype: What it recognizes is unknown.

The sample consisted of blood. This chain links TRBV12-3 or TRBV12-4 with TRBJ1-4; tentative D call: TRBD1 (6 bases). This TCR came from a woman aged 40 to 50 with Graves' ophthalmopathy. CDR3 DNA sequence: TGTGCCAGCAAATCCTCCCGACAGGTATCCAATGAAAAACTGTTTTTT. Amino acid sequence: CASKSSRQVSNEKLFF.